This is a list of T cell receptor beta chains from one sample in a study of immune evolution from preneoplasia to lung adenocarcinoma. The assay was immunoSEQ multiplex PCR, and TCRdb's table has in-frame clones only and misses some. The repertoire holds 5,800 or so clones, with 60% to 75% as singletons. Sequenced input: FFPE adjacent normal lung tissue. All receptors derive from a donor at least 70 years old with lung adenocarcinoma. The CDR3 runs from the conserved cysteine through the conserved F or W. The order of the fields is CDR3 protein, V gene, clone size, J gene, CDR3 length. Clone size is stated in some rows and not others, as once, few, many or a class when expanded.

CDR3aa: CASSVGQDSPLHF; v_gene: TRBV9; abundance: NA; j_gene: TRBJ1-6; len: 13
CDR3aa: CASSALGPLSNQPQHF; v_gene: TRBV6-1; abundance: medium-sized; j_gene: TRBJ1-5; len: 16
CDR3aa: CASSLFSGAGNTIYF; v_gene: TRBV5-6; abundance: NA; j_gene: TRBJ1-3; len: 15
CDR3aa: CSARQGYEQYF; v_gene: TRBV29-1; abundance: NA; j_gene: TRBJ2-7; len: 11
CDR3aa: CASSRLPGHSNQPQHF; v_gene: TRBV5-1; abundance: NA; j_gene: TRBJ1-5; len: 16
CDR3aa: CASSPHGDTGELFF; v_gene: TRBV9; abundance: NA; j_gene: TRBJ2-2; len: 14
CDR3aa: CASSYGNRETQYF; v_gene: TRBV6-5; abundance: NA; j_gene: TRBJ2-5; len: 13
CDR3aa: CASSAGRGWHNEQFF; v_gene: TRBV10-2; abundance: NA; j_gene: TRBJ2-1; len: 15
CDR3aa: CAWSVPRQPLSGANVLTF; v_gene: TRBV30; abundance: few; j_gene: TRBJ2-6; len: 18
CDR3aa: CASSDGGVLGYTF; v_gene: TRBV5-6; abundance: NA; j_gene: TRBJ1-2; len: 13
CDR3aa: CASSLEPTGRNEQYF; v_gene: TRBV11-2; abundance: NA; j_gene: TRBJ2-7; len: 15
CDR3aa: CASSPIDLSSYEQYF; v_gene: TRBV6-6; abundance: NA; j_gene: TRBJ2-7; len: 15
CDR3aa: CAWSAHFAGSAFF; v_gene: TRBV30; abundance: once; j_gene: TRBJ1-1; len: 13
CDR3aa: CASSPDWRGGSSYNEQFF; v_gene: TRBV4-1; abundance: NA; j_gene: TRBJ2-1; len: 18
CDR3aa: CASSIEGGGEQFF; v_gene: TRBV19; abundance: NA; j_gene: TRBJ2-1; len: 13
CDR3aa: CASSIGTPGQGMSEQYF; v_gene: TRBV5-1; abundance: NA; j_gene: TRBJ2-7; len: 17